Following are 28 T cell receptor beta chains from one sample sequenced in a study of blood T cell repertoires in COVID-19. Some clones are missing from TCRdb's copy, which holds only in-frame ones; the method was immunoSEQ multiplex PCR. The table lists hundreds of thousands of clones, approximately 90% of them singletons. Sequenced input: peripheral blood. The receptors originated from a man aged 35-49 years with acute or convalescent COVID-19.

This clone is a singleton in its sample. The V and J genes are TRBV3-1 (or the pseudogene TRBV3-2) and TRBJ2-2; D perhaps matches TRBD1 (7 bases). V lost 4 bases and J lost 3, with 15 bases in between. Germline CDR1 reads LGHDT; CDR2 reads YNNKEL (reference sequence). This CDR3 contains 16 residues. CDR3 bases: TGTGCCAGCAGCCCTCTCACAGGGGAGGACACCGGGGAGCTGTTTTTT. This translates into CASSPLTGEDTGELFF.

The chain combines TRBV4-1 with TRBJ2-2; 7 bases are a match to TRBD1. CDR3 length: 14 residues. Germline CDR1 reads MGHRA; CDR2 reads YSYEKL. The ends lost 4 bases at V and 4 bases at J; junction bases unmatched: 3. The CDR3 DNA sequence: TGCGCCAGCAGCCTCCCAGGGGGCACCGGGGAGCTGTTTTTT. Translation gives CASSLPGGTGELFF.

This clone was counted only a few times. This rearrangement joins TRBV2 to TRBJ1-2; 9 nucleotides line up with TRBD1. Unmatched junction bases numbered 12, after V lost 8 bases and J lost 8 bases. Per the germline V gene, CDR1 is SNHLY and CDR2 is FYNNEI. The CDR3 consists of 14 residues. Here the CDR3 reads CASQSRTGEGGYTF. CDR3 coding DNA: TGTGCCAGCCAGTCCCGGACAGGGGAGGGAGGCTACACCTTC.

V gene TRBV7-3 combines with J gene TRBJ2-1, with a tentative D call TRBD2 (6 bases). This CDR3 region has 16 residues. V was pared by 3 bases and J by 0 bases, with 12 bases between. CDR1 and CDR2 from the germline V gene are SGHTA and FQGTGA. The CDR3 region is CASSFGSGSSYNEQFF. CDR3 bases: TGTGCCAGCAGCTTCGGGAGCGGTAGCTCCTACAATGAGCAGTTCTTC.

The chain combines TRBV18 with TRBJ2-2; 7 positions match TRBD1. Germline V lookup: CDR1 KGHSH, CDR2 LQKENI. V shed 0 bases, J shed 6 bases, and the junction held 4 bases outside the gene matches. The CDR3 consists of 15 residues. CDR3 bases: TGTGCCAGCTCACCACCGGGGCAGGGGGCCGGGGAGCTGTTTTTT. It specifies CASSPPGQGAGELFF.

The J gene is TRBJ2-3, the V gene TRBV27; D is possibly TRBD2 (6 bases). Germline V gene data show CDR1 as MNHEY and CDR2 as SMNVEV (reference sequence). V gave up 2 bases and J gave up 1 base, with 19 bases separating them. CDR3 length: 18 residues. CDR3 nucleotides: TGTGCCAGCAGTTTAGCGGGCTCGGGAGTTCCGGGCACAGATACGCAGTATTTT. It codes for CASSLAGSGVPGTDTQYF.

V gene TRBV11-2 combines with J gene TRBJ2-7, with 9 positions matching TRBD2. V shed 1 base, J shed 5 bases, and the junction held 6 bases outside the gene matches. The CDR3 loop spans 15 amino acids. Germline-derived CDR1 and CDR2 are SGHAT and FQNNGV. Here the CDR3 DNA reads TGTGCCAGCAGCTTAGTTTGGACTAGCGCCGACGAGCAGTACTTC. It codes for CASSLVWTSADEQYF.

The chain couples TRBV29-1 to TRBJ2-7, with 7 bases lining up with TRBD1. CDR3 length: 14 residues. Per the germline V gene, CDR1 is SQVTM and CDR2 is ANQGSEA. Trimming removed 6 bases from V and 5 bases from J; junction bases left unmatched: 13. The CDR3 DNA reads TGCAGCGTACGCCTAAGACAGGGTCCCAACGAGCAGTACTTC. It codes for CSVRLRQGPNEQYF.

The V and J genes are TRBV6-2 or TRBV6-3 and TRBJ1-5, with D tentatively TRBD1 (6 bases). V was trimmed by 2 bases and J by 6 bases, leaving 17 bases between them. The CDR3 length is 16 residues. Germline V lookup: CDR1 MNHEY, CDR2 SVGEGT. The DNA for the CDR3 is TGTGCCAGCAGTTACCGGATGGGGCAGGGGATTCAGCCCCAGCATTTT. It specifies CASSYRMGQGIQPQHF.

This clone was counted only a few times. The chain joins TRBV18 to TRBJ2-1, with TRBD2 identical over 7 bases. The junction had 1 base not matched to a gene; V was cut back by 0 bases and J by 5 bases. The germline CDR1 and CDR2 sequences are KGHSH and LQKENI. The length of the CDR3 is 14 residues. CDR3 residues: CASSPPAGDNEQFF. The CDR3 region has the DNA TGTGCCAGCTCACCACCGGCGGGGGACAATGAGCAGTTCTTC. The entire variable domain, with the rest obtained from reference TRBV18 and TRBJ2-1, is as follows: NAGVMQNPRHLVRRRGQEARLRCSPMKGHSHVYWYRQLPEEGLKFMVYLQKENIIDESGMPKERFSAEFPKEGPSILRIQQVVRGDSAAYFCASSPPAGDNEQFFGPGTRLTVL.

The chain combines TRBV15 with TRBJ2-1; 7 positions agree with TRBD2. The CDR3 has 15 residues. CDR1 is LNHNV and CDR2 is YYDKDF in the germline V gene (reference sequence). Trimming cost V 0 bases and J 7 bases; bases outside gene matches: 6. This CDR3 reads CATSRDAGDWNEQFF. Written as DNA, the CDR3 is TGTGCCACCAGCAGAGATGCGGGGGATTGGAATGAGCAGTTCTTC.

V usage is TRBV3-1 (or the pseudogene TRBV3-2) and J usage is TRBJ2-1; a possible D gene is TRBD1 (5 bases). The V and J ends lost 7 bases and 8 bases respectively, with 21 bases between them. The CDR3 runs 15 residues. The germline CDR1 and CDR2 sequences are LGHDT and YNNKEL (reference sequence). The CDR3 loop reads CASKSNRYPSDEQFF. CDR3 DNA sequence: TGTGCCAGCAAATCAAACAGGTATCCGTCTGATGAGCAGTTCTTC.

The sample holds one count of this clone. The chain recombines TRBV19 with TRBJ2-7, with TRBD2 matching 14 bases. CDR3 length equals 18 residues. Germline lookup yields CDR1 LNHDA and CDR2 SQIVND (reference sequence). The trim removed 5 bases at V and 0 bases at J, leaving 9 bases unmatched. The CDR3: CASSPTSGRVRSSYEQYF. The CDR3 DNA is TGTGCCAGTAGTCCGACTAGCGGGAGGGTAAGAAGCTCCTACGAGCAGTACTTC.

The chain combines TRBV6-5 with TRBJ2-1; D uncertain. The CDR3 runs to 15 residues. Germline V gene lookup returns CDR1 MNHEY and CDR2 SVGAGI. V gave up 5 bases and J gave up 0 bases, with 11 bases separating them. The CDR3 spells CASSTLESSYNEQFF. In nucleotides, the CDR3 is TGTGCCAGCAGTACCCTCGAGAGCTCCTACAATGAGCAGTTCTTC.

The chain has TRBV28 and TRBJ2-7; possibly TRBD1 for D (6 bases). Deletions cut 8 bases from V and 7 bases from J, with 15 bases between. The length of the CDR3 is 12 residues. CDR1 is MDHEN and CDR2 is SYDVKM in the germline V gene. The CDR3 DNA sequence: TGTGCCAGCCTAACAACAGGGAAGGAGCAGTACTTC. Translation: CASLTTGKEQYF.

The V call is TRBV25-1, the J call TRBJ2-7; possibly TRBD2 for D (5 bases). The germline gives CDR1 MGHDK, CDR2 SYGVNS. V lost 2 bases and J 10 bases, leaving 18 bases between the germline ends. There are 14 residues in the CDR3. CDR3 bases: TGTGCCAGCAGTGAAATTGACACGAGGGTGCGACAGTACTTC. Residues: CASSEIDTRVRQYF.

The V gene is TRBV2, the J gene TRBJ2-5; TRBD1 might be the D (6 bases). The germline CDR1 and CDR2 sequences are SNHLY and FYNNEI. The CDR3 runs 14 residues. The germline V and J ends were trimmed by 4 bases and 5 bases, with 14 bases remaining between them. CDR3 amino acids: CASSGDNLQETQYF. CDR3 DNA: TGTGCCAGCAGTGGGGACAACCTCCAGGAGACCCAGTACTTC.

This chain links TRBV6-5 with TRBJ2-6, with 7 bases identical to TRBD1. With V trimmed by 8 bases and J by 2 bases, 6 bases remained unmatched. The CDR3 is 15 residues long. Germline V lookup: CDR1 MNHEY, CDR2 SVGAGI. The CDR3 sequence is CASQQGTTGANVLTF. The CDR3 DNA sequence: TGTGCCAGCCAACAGGGGACAACTGGGGCCAACGTCCTGACTTTC.

J is TRBJ1-4 and V is TRBV27; no reliable D call. The CDR3 totals 16 residues. Trimming pared 3 bases from V and 0 bases from J, leaving 11 bases between. Per germline, CDR1 MNHEY and CDR2 SMNVEV (reference sequence). The CDR3 nucleotides are TGTGCCAGCAGTTTGGCCTTTTCCGCAACTAATGAAAAACTGTTTTTT. Translated: CASSLAFSATNEKLFF.

V usage is TRBV5-1 and J usage is TRBJ2-5, with D hard to call. Trimming took 4 bases from V and 3 from J, leaving 16 bases between them. This CDR3 has 15 residues. CDR1 and CDR2 from the germline V gene are SGHRS and YFSETQ. CDR3 coding DNA: TGCGCCAGCAGCCTGGGCCTCAAGAGCGAAGAGACCCAGTACTTC. Translating it yields CASSLGLKSEETQYF.

The gene calls are TRBV19 and TRBJ1-2; TRBD1 is a possible D gene (5 bases). The V gene's germline CDR1 is LNHDA and CDR2 SQIVND (reference sequence). The CDR3 has 16 residues. Trimming pared 7 bases from V and 3 bases from J, leaving 21 bases between. Here the CDR3 DNA reads TGTGCCAGTACTACGGGGGAGGCTCTGGAGGACTATGGCTACACCTTC. Protein: CASTTGEALEDYGYTF. The whole variable domain, remainder taken from reference TRBV19 and TRBJ1-2, is DGGITQSPKYLFRKEGQNVTLSCEQNLNHDAMYWYRQDPGQGLRLIYYSQIVNDFQKGDIAEGYSVSREKKESFPLTVTSAQKNPTAFYLCASTTGEALEDYGYTFGSGTRLTVV.

The genes are TRBV5-1 and TRBJ2-7, with D unclear. The V end lost 4 bases, the J end lost 4 bases, and 12 bases lay between the germline ends. The CDR3 is made up of 13 amino acids. CDR1 and CDR2 from the germline V gene are SGHRS and YFSETQ. The CDR3 sequence is CASSPASKYEQYF. In DNA form, the CDR3 reads TGCGCCAGCAGCCCCGCCAGTAAGTACGAGCAGTACTTC.

This clone came up once. The V gene is TRBV10-3, the J gene TRBJ1-1; possibly TRBD1 for D (5 bases). CDR1 is ENHRY and CDR2 is SYGVKD in the germline V gene. This CDR3 region has 12 residues. Trimming left V 11 bases short and J 3 bases short, with 13 bases between. DNA for the CDR3: TGTGCCGTACAGCCGGGGGACACTGAAGCTTTCTTT. Translating it yields CAVQPGDTEAFF.

The chain couples TRBV5-1 to TRBJ2-7; 15 bases align to TRBD2. Unmatched junction bases numbered 5, after V lost 4 bases and J lost 6 bases. CDR3 length: 15 amino acids. CDR1 is SGHRS, CDR2 YFSETQ, per germline. The CDR3 DNA follows: TGCGCCAGCAGCACACCGGGACTAGCGGGGGGCGAGCAGTACTTC. Translated, it gives CASSTPGLAGGEQYF.

This chain links TRBV15 with TRBJ2-7, with D perhaps TRBD2 (5 bases). V lost 8 bases and J 0 bases, leaving 11 bases between the germline ends. This CDR3 has 13 residues. Germline CDR1 LNHNV, CDR2 YYDKDF (reference sequence). In DNA form, the CDR3 reads TGTGCCACCTCTAGCCAATTCTCCTACGAGCAGTACTTC. It encodes CATSSQFSYEQYF.

The chain links TRBV6-5 to TRBJ2-7; 7 bases are a match to TRBD2. Germline CDR1 and CDR2: MNHEY and SVGAGI. V was pared by 6 bases and J by 1 base, with 9 bases of the junction left unmatched. This CDR3 comprises 15 residues. The CDR3 is CASSDGLAASYEQYF. The CDR3 DNA reads as TGTGCCAGCAGCGACGGGCTAGCGGCATCCTACGAGCAGTACTTC.

V usage is TRBV2 and J usage is TRBJ2-5; possible D gene TRBD2, 5 bases. V was pared by 3 bases and J by 4 bases, with 9 bases between. CDR3 length equals 13 residues. Germline V gene sequence: CDR1 SNHLY, CDR2 FYNNEI. The CDR3 region is CASSEFEGETQYF. The CDR3 coding sequence is TGTGCCAGCAGTGAGTTTGAGGGAGAGACCCAGTACTTC.

The chain joins TRBV19 to TRBJ2-7; the D gene is possibly TRBD1 (5 bases). Trimming took 5 bases from V and 6 from J, leaving 14 bases between them. The germline V gene has CDR1 LNHDA and CDR2 SQIVND (reference sequence). This CDR3 has 13 amino acids. This CDR3 reads CASSQKKGREQYF. The CDR3 coding sequence is TGTGCCAGTAGTCAAAAAAAGGGGCGCGAGCAGTACTTC.